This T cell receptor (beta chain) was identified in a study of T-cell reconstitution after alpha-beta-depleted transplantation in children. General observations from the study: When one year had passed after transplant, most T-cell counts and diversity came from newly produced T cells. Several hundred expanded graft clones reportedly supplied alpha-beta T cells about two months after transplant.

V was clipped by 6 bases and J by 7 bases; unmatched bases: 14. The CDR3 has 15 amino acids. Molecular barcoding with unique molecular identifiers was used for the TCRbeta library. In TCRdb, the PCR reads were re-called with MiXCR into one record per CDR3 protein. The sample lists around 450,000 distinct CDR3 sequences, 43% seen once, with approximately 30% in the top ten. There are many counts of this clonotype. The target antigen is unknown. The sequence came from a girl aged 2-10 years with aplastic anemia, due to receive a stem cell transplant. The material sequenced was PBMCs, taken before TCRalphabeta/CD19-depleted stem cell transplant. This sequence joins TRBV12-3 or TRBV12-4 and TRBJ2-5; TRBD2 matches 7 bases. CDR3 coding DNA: TGTGCCAGCAGACCTCGGGCGGGAGCTGGGGCGACCCAGTACTTC. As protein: CASRPRAGAGATQYF.